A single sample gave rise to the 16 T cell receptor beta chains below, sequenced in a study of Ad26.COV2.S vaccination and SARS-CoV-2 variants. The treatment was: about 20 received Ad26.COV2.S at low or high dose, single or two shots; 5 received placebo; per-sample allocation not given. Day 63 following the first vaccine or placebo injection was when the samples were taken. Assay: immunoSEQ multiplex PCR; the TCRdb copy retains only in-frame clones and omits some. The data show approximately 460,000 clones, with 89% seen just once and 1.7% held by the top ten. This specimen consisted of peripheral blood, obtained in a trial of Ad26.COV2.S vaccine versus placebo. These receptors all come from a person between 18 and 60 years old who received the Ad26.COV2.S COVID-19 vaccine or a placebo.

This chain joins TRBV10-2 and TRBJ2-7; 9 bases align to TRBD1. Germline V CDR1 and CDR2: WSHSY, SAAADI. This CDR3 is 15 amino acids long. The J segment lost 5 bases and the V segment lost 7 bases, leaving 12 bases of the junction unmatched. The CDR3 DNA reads TGCGCCAGCAAAGCAGACCGGGACAGGGCTCACGAGCAGTACTTC. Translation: CASKADRDRAHEQYF.

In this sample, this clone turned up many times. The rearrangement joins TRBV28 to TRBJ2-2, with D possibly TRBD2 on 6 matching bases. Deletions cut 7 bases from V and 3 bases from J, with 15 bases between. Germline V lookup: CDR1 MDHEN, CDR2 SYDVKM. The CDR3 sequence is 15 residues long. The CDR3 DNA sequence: TGTGCCAGCAAAACCGGGACTCGAGACACCGGGGAGCTGTTTTTT. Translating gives CASKTGTRDTGELFF.

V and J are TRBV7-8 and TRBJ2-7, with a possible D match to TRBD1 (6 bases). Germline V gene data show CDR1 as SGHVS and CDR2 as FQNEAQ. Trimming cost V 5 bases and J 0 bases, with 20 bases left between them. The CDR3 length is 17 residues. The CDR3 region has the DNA TGTGCCAGCAGCCCCAGGGCCGGACAGCCGACCTCCTACGAGCAGTACTTC. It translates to CASSPRAGQPTSYEQYF.

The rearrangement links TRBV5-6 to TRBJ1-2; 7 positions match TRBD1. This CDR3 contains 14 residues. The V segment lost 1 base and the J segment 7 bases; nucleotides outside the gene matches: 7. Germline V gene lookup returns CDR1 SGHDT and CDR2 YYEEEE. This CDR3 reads CASSLPTGVVGYTF. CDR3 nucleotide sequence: TGTGCCAGCAGCTTGCCAACAGGGGTTGTTGGCTACACCTTC.

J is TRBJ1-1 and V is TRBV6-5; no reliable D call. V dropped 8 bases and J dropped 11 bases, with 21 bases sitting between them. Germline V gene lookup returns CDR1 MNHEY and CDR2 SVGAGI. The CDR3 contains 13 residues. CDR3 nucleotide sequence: TGTGCCAGCTTCCGGCCGTTCGGCGGCCAGGCTTTCTTT. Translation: CASFRPFGGQAFF.

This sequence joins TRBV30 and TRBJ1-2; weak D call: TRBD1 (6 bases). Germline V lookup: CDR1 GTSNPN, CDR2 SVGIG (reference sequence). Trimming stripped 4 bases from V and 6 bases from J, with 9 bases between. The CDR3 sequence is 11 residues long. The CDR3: CAWNTGNGYTF. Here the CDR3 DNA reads TGTGCCTGGAATACAGGGAATGGCTACACCTTC.

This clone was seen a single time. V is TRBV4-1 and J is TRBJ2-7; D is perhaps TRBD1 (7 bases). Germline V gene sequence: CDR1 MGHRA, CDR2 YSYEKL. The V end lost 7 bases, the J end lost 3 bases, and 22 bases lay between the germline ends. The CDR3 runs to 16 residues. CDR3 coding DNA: TGCGCCAGCAACCTCAACCACGGAGGGGGCCTCTACGAGCAGTACTTC. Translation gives CASNLNHGGGLYEQYF.

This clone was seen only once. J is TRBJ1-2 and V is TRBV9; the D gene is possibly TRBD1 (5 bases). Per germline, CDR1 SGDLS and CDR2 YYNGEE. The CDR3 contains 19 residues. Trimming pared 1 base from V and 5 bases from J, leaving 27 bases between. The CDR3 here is CASSVNPRSTKPGSYGYTF. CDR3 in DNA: TGTGCCAGCAGCGTAAATCCGCGATCGACGAAGCCAGGGTCTTATGGCTACACCTTC.

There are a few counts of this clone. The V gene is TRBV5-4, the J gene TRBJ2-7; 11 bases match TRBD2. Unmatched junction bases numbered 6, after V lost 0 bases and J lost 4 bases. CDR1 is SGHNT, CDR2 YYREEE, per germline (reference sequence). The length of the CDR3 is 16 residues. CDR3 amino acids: CASSLGPGTSGYEQYF. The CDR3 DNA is TGTGCCAGCAGCTTGGGACCCGGGACTAGCGGATACGAGCAGTACTTC.

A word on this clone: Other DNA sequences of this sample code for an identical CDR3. As DNA, the CDR3 is TGTGCCAGCAGTTACGGAGGTGAGCAGTTCTTC. Translated, it gives CASSYGGEQFF. The J gene is TRBJ2-1, the V gene TRBV6-5; perhaps TRBD2 as D (5 bases). The CDR3 length is 11 residues. The germline V and J ends were trimmed by 2 bases and 9 bases, with 5 bases remaining between them. Germline CDR1 is MNHEY and CDR2 is SVGAGI.

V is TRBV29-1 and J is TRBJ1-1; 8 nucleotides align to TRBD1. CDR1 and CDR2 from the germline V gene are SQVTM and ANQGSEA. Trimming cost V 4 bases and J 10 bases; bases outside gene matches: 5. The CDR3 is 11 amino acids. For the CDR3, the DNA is TGCAGCGTTGTGGACAGGGTTGGAGCTTTCTTT. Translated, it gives CSVVDRVGAFF.

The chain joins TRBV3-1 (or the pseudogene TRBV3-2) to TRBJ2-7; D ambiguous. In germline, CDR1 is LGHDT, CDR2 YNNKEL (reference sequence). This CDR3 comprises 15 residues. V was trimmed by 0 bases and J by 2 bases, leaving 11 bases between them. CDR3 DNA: TGTGCCAGCAGCCAAGACCGCCTGAAAGCCTACGAGCAGTACTTC. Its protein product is CASSQDRLKAYEQYF.

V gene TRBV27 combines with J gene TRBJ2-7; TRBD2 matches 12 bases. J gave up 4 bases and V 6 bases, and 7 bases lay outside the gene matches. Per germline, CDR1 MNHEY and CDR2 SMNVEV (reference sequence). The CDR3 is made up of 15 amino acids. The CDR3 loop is CASSVRTSGIYEQYF. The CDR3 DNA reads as TGTGCCAGCAGCGTGCGGACTAGCGGGATTTACGAGCAGTACTTC.

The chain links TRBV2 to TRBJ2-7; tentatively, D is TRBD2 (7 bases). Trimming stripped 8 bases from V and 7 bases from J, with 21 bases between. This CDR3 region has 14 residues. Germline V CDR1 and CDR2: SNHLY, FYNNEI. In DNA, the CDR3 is TGTGCCAGCCTGGAAAGGGGGGGGCTGATGGAGCAGTACTTC. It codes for CASLERGGLMEQYF.

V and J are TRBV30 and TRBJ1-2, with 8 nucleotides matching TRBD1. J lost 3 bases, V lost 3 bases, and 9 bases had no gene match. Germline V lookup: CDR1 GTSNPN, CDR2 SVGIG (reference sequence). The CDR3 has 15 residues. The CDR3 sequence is CAWRLTGVGYYGYTF. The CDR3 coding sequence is TGTGCCTGGAGACTGACAGGGGTAGGGTACTATGGCTACACCTTC.

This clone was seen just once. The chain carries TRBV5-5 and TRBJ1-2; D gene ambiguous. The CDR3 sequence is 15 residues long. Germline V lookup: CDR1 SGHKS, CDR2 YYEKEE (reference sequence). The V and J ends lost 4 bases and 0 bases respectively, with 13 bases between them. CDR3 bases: TGTGCCAGCAGCGCACCGGGGAGTCCTAACTATGGCTACACCTTC. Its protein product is CASSAPGSPNYGYTF.